A selection of T cell receptor beta chains follows, all from one sample in a study of cytomegalovirus exposure and HLA in healthy donors. This table comes from immunoSEQ multiplex PCR, and its TCRdb copy is limited to in-frame clones, with some not included. The sample shows about 200,000 clones, roughly 85% of them seen only once. The specimen sequenced was PBMCs. These receptors all come from a woman in her 50s in good health and CMV-seronegative. Each CDR3 is given with its conserved first and last residue. Fields, in order: D gene, V gene, clone size, J gene, CDR3 length, CDR3 DNA, CDR3 protein. D genes are given only for firm matches. Where a row states a size, it is once, few, many or the class of an expanded clone; other rows omit it.

>.|TRBV5-4|.|TRBJ1-4|13
TGTGCCACACTTGAGGACGGGACAGAAAAACTGTTTTTT
CATLEDGTEKLFF
>TRBD2|TRBV9|.|TRBJ2-7|16
TGTGCCAGCAGCGTAGGCACCCTAGCGGGAGTCCACGAGCAGTACTTC
CASSVGTLAGVHEQYF
>TRBD2|TRBV7-9|.|TRBJ2-1|17
TGTTCCAGCAGCCCCTATAGCGGGAGTTCGGACTACAATGAGCAGTTCTTC
CSSSPYSGSSDYNEQFF
>TRBD2|TRBV6-1|.|TRBJ2-1|13
TGTGCCAGCGGGACTAGCGTCTACAATGAGCAGTTCTTC
CASGTSVYNEQFF
>.|TRBV5-1|.|TRBJ1-3|16
TGCGCCAGCAGCTTGGAGTTGGCCAGGGATGGAAACACCATATATTTT
CASSLELARDGNTIYF
>TRBD1|TRBV6-6|.|TRBJ1-1|15
TGTGCCAGCAGTTATGGACAGGGCGGAAACACTGAAGCTTTCTTT
CASSYGQGGNTEAFF
>TRBD1|TRBV9|.|TRBJ2-3|15
TGTGCCAGCAGCGCTGGACAGGGGAGCACAGATACGCAGTATTTT
CASSAGQGSTDTQYF
>TRBD2|TRBV11-2|.|TRBJ2-7|18
TGTGCCAGCAGCCAAGGACACCGGAGCGGCGGGAGTGGGTACGAGCAGTACTTC
CASSQGHRSGGSGYEQYF
>TRBD2|TRBV5-4|.|TRBJ2-3|17
TGTGCCAGCAGCCCGAGCGGGGTGCGGGAGAACGTATATACGCAGTATTTT
CASSPSGVRENVYTQYF
>TRBD1|TRBV7-8|.|TRBJ2-7|17
TGTGCCAGCAGCTCCTCCGCCGGGGCAGGGGGCTCCTACGAGCAGTACTTC
CASSSSAGAGGSYEQYF
>.|TRBV7-2|.|TRBJ1-2|14
TGTGCCAGCAGCCCAGGGACATCTAACTATGGCTACACCTTC
CASSPGTSNYGYTF
>.|TRBV19|.|TRBJ2-2|15
TGTGCCAGTAGTATTGGGACTCGGGTGACCGGGGAGCTGTTTTTT
CASSIGTRVTGELFF
>.|TRBV27|.|TRBJ1-1|13
TGTGCCAGCAGTTTATTCAGGGAGGCTGAAGCTTTCTTT
CASSLFREAEAFF
>TRBD1|TRBV28|once|TRBJ2-7|14
TGTGCCAGCAGATCACAGGGGGGAACCTACGAGCAGTACTTC
CASRSQGGTYEQYF
>.|TRBV28|once|TRBJ2-6|14
TGTGCCAGCAGTTTACGGGGTGGGGCCAACGTCCTGACTTTC
CASSLRGGANVLTF
>TRBD1|TRBV18|once|TRBJ1-1|15
TGTGCCAGCTCACAACAGGGGTTAATGAACACTGAAGCTTTCTTT
CASSQQGLMNTEAFF
>TRBD2|TRBV11-3|.|TRBJ2-1|15
TGTGCCAGCAGCAAAGCCGGGACTACCTCGAGTGAGCAGTTCTTC
CASSKAGTTSSEQFF
>.|TRBV7-9|.|TRBJ2-5|14
TGTGCCAGCAGCTTAGGGGGGGACCAAGAGACCCAGTACTTC
CASSLGGDQETQYF
>.|TRBV6-1|.|TRBJ1-1|14
TGTGCCGCACGACAGTTCGGGGGGGTCACTGAAGCTTTCTTT
CAARQFGGVTEAFF
>.|TRBV7-9|once|TRBJ2-4|14
TGTGCCAGCAGCCCGGGGGTTGCCAAAAACATTCAGTACTTC
CASSPGVAKNIQYF
>TRBD2|TRBV4-1|.|TRBJ2-1|17
TGCGCCAGCAGCCAAACCTCAGCGGGAGGGCCGTACAATGAGCAGTTCTTC
CASSQTSAGGPYNEQFF
>.|TRBV5-4|.|TRBJ2-1|16
TGTGCCAGCAGCTTGGCCCCTACCAGAAGGGGCAATGAGCAGTTCTTC
CASSLAPTRRGNEQFF
>.|TRBV5-5|.|TRBJ2-3|13
TGTGCCAGCAGCCGGCAGGGTCCAGATACGCAGTATTTT
CASSRQGPDTQYF
>.|TRBV28|.|TRBJ2-3|14
TGTGCCACCTACCGTCAGGGGTTCGCAGATACGCAGTATTTT
CATYRQGFADTQYF
>.|TRBV6-4|.|TRBJ2-5|13
TGTGCCAGCATCTACAGGGTTAAAGAGACCCAGTACTTC
CASIYRVKETQYF
>.|TRBV6-5|.|TRBJ1-1|16
TGTGCCAGCAGTTACGGTGGCAGCCTAGAGAGGACTGAAGCTTTCTTT
CASSYGGSLERTEAFF
>.|TRBV29-1|.|TRBJ1-1|12
TGCAGCGCCCAGGGCCAGAACACTGAAGCTTTCTTT
CSAQGQNTEAFF
>.|TRBV10-3|.|TRBJ2-3|14
TGTGCCACGGCTGGGGGGGCGGCGGCAGATACGCAGTATTTT
CATAGGAAADTQYF
>TRBD1|TRBV5-1|.|TRBJ2-3|14
TGCGCCAGCAGCGGGGACAGTGGCACAGATACGCAGTATTTT
CASSGDSGTDTQYF
>.|TRBV9|.|TRBJ2-1|14
TGTGCCAGCAGCGACGGGAGCTCCTACAATGAGCAGTTCTTC
CASSDGSSYNEQFF
>TRBD2|TRBV27|.|TRBJ2-1|16
TGTGCCGGCAGTTCCATAGGCGGGAGGCAATACAATGAGCAGTTCTTC
CAGSSIGGRQYNEQFF
>TRBD1|TRBV27|.|TRBJ2-7|15
TGTGCCAGCAGTTCCGGACAGGGGGCTCCCTACGAGCAGTACTTC
CASSSGQGAPYEQYF
>TRBD2|TRBV5-6|.|TRBJ2-2|17
TGTGCCAGCAGCTCCCCGGGACTAGCGGGAGGCACCGGGGAGCTGTTTTTT
CASSSPGLAGGTGELFF
>.|TRBV27|.|TRBJ2-1|15
TGTGCCAGCAGTTTTGAAGGGAGGTCCTACAATGAGCAGTTCTTC
CASSFEGRSYNEQFF
>TRBD1|TRBV18|.|TRBJ2-3|16
TGTGCCAGCTCACCATTGGACAGGGGCGTTGGAGATACGCAGTATTTT
CASSPLDRGVGDTQYF
>TRBD2|TRBV4-1|once|TRBJ2-7|16
TGCGCCAGCAGCCAAGATCCCAGCGGGAGGGCCTACGAGCAGTACTTC
CASSQDPSGRAYEQYF
>.|TRBV6-5|.|TRBJ2-2|13
TGTGCCAGCGGGCACTTGAACACCGGGGAGCTGTTTTTT
CASGHLNTGELFF
>.|TRBV30|.|TRBJ1-1|13
TGTGCCTTCAGGGCAAACTCGAACACTGAAGCTTTCTTT
CAFRANSNTEAFF
>.|TRBV6-5|few|TRBJ1-6|16
TGTGCCAGCAGTTACGTTGCAGGGCTAACGAATTCACCCCTCCACTTT
CASSYVAGLTNSPLHF
>.|TRBV7-2|few|TRBJ2-7|16
TGTGCCAGCAGCGTATGGGGCAGGGGGGCTTCCTACGAGCAGTACTTC
CASSVWGRGASYEQYF
>.|TRBV11-2|.|TRBJ2-5|14
TGTGCCAGCACCGATACCCCAGGGATAGAGACCCAGTACTTC
CASTDTPGIETQYF
>.|TRBV7-9|once|TRBJ1-5|15
TGTGCCAGCAGCTTAGAACAGGGAGGCAATCAGCCCCAGCATTTT
CASSLEQGGNQPQHF
>TRBD2|TRBV28|.|TRBJ2-7|14
TGTGCCAGCACGGCGGGAGACCAACGCTACGAGCAGTACTTC
CASTAGDQRYEQYF
>TRBD1|TRBV18|.|TRBJ2-3|15
TGTGCCAGCTCACCGGACAGGGGTAGCACAGATACGCAGTATTTT
CASSPDRGSTDTQYF
>TRBD2|TRBV6-5|.|TRBJ2-5|14
TGTGCCAGCAGGATGGGGAGGGCCTGGGAGACCCAGTACTTC
CASRMGRAWETQYF
>TRBD2|TRBV28|.|TRBJ2-7|16
TGTGCCAGCAGTTCCCCGTCGGGCGGGAGCCTCTACGAGCAGTACTTC
CASSSPSGGSLYEQYF
>.|TRBV30|.|TRBJ1-6|15
TGTGCCTGGAGTCCACCTTTTCCCACCGGTAATCCCCTCCACTTT
CAWSPPFPTGNPLHF
>TRBD2|TRBV7-2|.|TRBJ2-7|14
TGTGCCAGCAGCCCGGGACTAGTCCCAGGCGAGCAGTACTTC
CASSPGLVPGEQYF
>TRBD1|TRBV5-1|.|TRBJ1-3|17
TGCGCCAGCAGCTTGGGATTGGGACAGGGCTCTGGAAACACCATATATTTT
CASSLGLGQGSGNTIYF
>.|TRBV5-1|.|TRBJ2-7|14
TGCGCCAGCAGCTTAGGGCAGGGTCTGAACGAGCAGTACTTC
CASSLGQGLNEQYF
>.|TRBV7-9|.|TRBJ2-1|15
TGTGCCAGCAGCACAACGGGACAAGGAACCGATGAGCAGTTCTTC
CASSTTGQGTDEQFF
>TRBD1|TRBV19|.|TRBJ2-7|15
TGTGCCAGTAGTGTTACAGGGGGCCAGTCCTACGAGCAGTACTTC
CASSVTGGQSYEQYF
>.|TRBV2|.|TRBJ1-4|15
TGTGCCACAACAAGGGAGGCAGCAACTAATGAAAAACTGTTTTTT
CATTREAATNEKLFF
>TRBD1|TRBV2|.|TRBJ2-7|14
TGTGCCAGCGGGAAGACAGGGGGCTCGGTCGAGCAGTACTTC
CASGKTGGSVEQYF
>TRBD1|TRBV7-9|few|TRBJ1-1|14
TGTGCCAGCAGCACAGGGGACCCGGGGGCTGAAGCTTTCTTT
CASSTGDPGAEAFF
>TRBD1|TRBV7-2|.|TRBJ1-2|16
TGTGCCAGCAGCTTTAGAAGGGACAGGGGGACGTCTGGCTACACCTTC
CASSFRRDRGTSGYTF
>.|TRBV7-9|.|TRBJ2-7|15
TGTGCCAGCATCGCACCGGGGAGGACCGCCGGCGAGCAGTACTTC
CASIAPGRTAGEQYF
>TRBD2|TRBV6-6|.|TRBJ2-7|13
TGTGCCAGCAGTTACCCCGGGGGGAGCGAGCAGTACTTC
CASSYPGGSEQYF
>TRBD2|TRBV11-3|.|TRBJ2-1|17
TGTGCCAGCAGCTTAGGCGGCGGGAGGGGTTCCTACAATGAGCAGTTCTTC
CASSLGGGRGSYNEQFF